Presented here are 28 T cell receptor beta chains from one specimen sequenced in a study of cytomegalovirus exposure and HLA in healthy donors. Use of 60 Vbeta and 13 Jbeta primers characterized the PCR. Sequenced by immunoSEQ multiplex PCR; TCRdb stores in-frame clones only, minus some. The sample holds around 76,000 clones. The sequencing input was PBMCs. The receptors derive from a man aged 40-50 years in good health and CMV-seronegative.

The genes are TRBV30 and TRBJ1-2, with TRBD1 identical over 11 bases. CDR1 and CDR2 (germline): GTSNPN, SVGIG (reference sequence). The CDR3 is made up of 14 amino acids. After removal of 2 bases from V and 8 bases from J, the junction contained 7 bases not matched to a gene. The CDR3 DNA reads TGTGCCTGGAGTTACGGGACAGGGGGTCGAGGCTACACCTTC. Residues: CAWSYGTGGRGYTF. The full variable domain, completed using reference TRBV30 and TRBJ1-2, is SQTIHQWPATLVQPVGSPLSLECTVEGTSNPNLYWYRQAAGRGLQLLFYSVGIGQISSEVPQNLSASRPQDRQFILSSKKLLLSDSGFYLCAWSYGTGGRGYTFGSGTRLTVV.

The chain joins TRBV5-1 to TRBJ2-1; 13 nucleotides match TRBD2. Looked up from germline, CDR1 is SGHRS and CDR2 is YFSETQ. The CDR3 extends over 19 amino acids. J was trimmed by 0 bases and V by 5 bases; bases with no gene match: 11. CDR3 bases: TGCGCCAGCAGGGGGTCCGGGACTAGCGGGGCGAACTCCTACAATGAGCAGTTCTTC. Translation: CASRGSGTSGANSYNEQFF.

This rearrangement joins TRBV5-1 to TRBJ2-5; 8 nucleotides line up with TRBD2. The germline V gene has CDR1 SGHRS and CDR2 YFSETQ. V lost 4 bases, J lost 4 bases, and 9 bases stayed unmatched. The CDR3 spans 15 residues. CDR3 DNA: TGCGCCAGCAGCCCCCGCGGGGGGCTACGAGAGACCCAGTACTTC. Amino acid sequence: CASSPRGGLRETQYF.

The V call is TRBV4-3, the J call TRBJ2-3; 9 bases line up with TRBD2. Germline loops: CDR1 LGHNA, CDR2 YSLEER. The CDR3 sequence is 19 residues long. J gave up 3 bases and V 1 base, and 14 bases lay outside the gene matches. CDR3 residues: CASSQGGGLAGTGTDTQYF. CDR3 in DNA: TGCGCCAGCAGCCAAGGAGGTGGGCTAGCGGGGACGGGGACAGATACGCAGTATTTT.

Notes on this clone: This CDR3 is missing its conserved last phenylalanine or tryptophan, likely due to a read error. The chain joins TRBV5-1 to TRBJ1-2; no firm D call. The CDR3 runs to 14 residues. V was trimmed by 4 bases and J by 2 bases, leaving 12 bases between them. CDR1 is SGHRS, CDR2 YFSETQ, per germline. The CDR3, as DNA: TGCGCCAGCAGCCCACGCGGGCACAACTATGGCTACACCGTC. This codes for CASSPRGHNYGYTV.

The chain recombines TRBV29-1 with TRBJ2-1; 8 positions match TRBD2. CDR1 and CDR2 from the germline V gene are SQVTM and ANQGSEA. The CDR3 loop spans 14 amino acids. Losses at the gene ends were 4 bases for V and 4 bases for J; bases not matched to a gene: 6. CDR3 nucleotide sequence: TGCAGCGTTGTACTAGCGGAGTTTTACAATGAGCAGTTCTTC. As protein: CSVVLAEFYNEQFF.

This chain joins TRBV7-2 and TRBJ1-2; 7 bases map to TRBD1. This CDR3 spans 14 amino acids. Per germline, CDR1 SGHTA and CDR2 FQGNSA. After removal of 0 bases from V and 8 bases from J, the junction contained 6 bases not matched to a gene. The CDR3 spells CASSLAGQPLGYTF. Here the CDR3 DNA reads TGTGCCAGCAGCTTAGCGGGACAGCCCTTGGGCTACACCTTC.

The rearrangement uses TRBV6-5 and TRBJ2-5, with 9 bases aligning to TRBD1. There are 15 residues in the CDR3. Germline trimming cut 5 bases from V and 3 bases from J; bases unmatched to any gene: 7. Germline V CDR1 and CDR2: MNHEY, SVGAGI. The CDR3 reads CASSNPGQGKETQYF. The CDR3 nucleotides are TGTGCCAGCAGTAATCCGGGACAGGGAAAAGAGACCCAGTACTTC.

V and J are TRBV11-3 and TRBJ2-1; 8 bases are a match to TRBD2. The CDR3 has 15 residues. Germline-derived CDR1 and CDR2 are SGHNT and YENEEA. V lost 5 bases, J lost 0 bases, and 3 bases stayed unmatched. The CDR3 nucleotides are TGTGCCAGCAGCGTGCGGGAGGACTCCTACAATGAGCAGTTCTTC. Its translation: CASSVREDSYNEQFF.

The chain couples TRBV19 to TRBJ1-4; 11 positions agree with TRBD1. Trimming at V came to 4 bases and at J to 11 bases, leaving 9 bases not matched to a gene. There are 15 residues in the CDR3. Germline loops: CDR1 LNHDA, CDR2 SQIVND (reference sequence). CDR3 region: CASSTTGTGGEKLFF. In DNA, the CDR3 is TGTGCCAGTAGTACAACCGGGACAGGGGGGGAGAAACTGTTTTTT.

V usage is TRBV7-2 and J usage is TRBJ2-7; 7 bases line up with TRBD1. The CDR3 runs 17 residues. Trimming cost V 1 base and J 0 bases; bases outside gene matches: 9. CDR1 is SGHTA and CDR2 is FQGNSA in the germline V gene. The CDR3 region is CASSLVGPGTASYEQYF. The CDR3, as DNA: TGTGCCAGCAGCTTAGTTGGCCCCGGGACAGCCTCCTACGAGCAGTACTTC.

V is TRBV29-1 and J is TRBJ2-3; perhaps TRBD2 as D (7 bases). Germline V gives CDR1 SQVTM, CDR2 ANQGSEA. Trimming took off 6 bases at V and 7 bases at J, with 23 bases between the two ends. The CDR3 consists of 15 residues. As DNA, the CDR3 is TGCAGCGTCATTGGGGGGGCCGGAGTCCACAATACGCAGTATTTT. This sequence encodes CSVIGGAGVHNTQYF.

This sequence joins TRBV4-3 and TRBJ1-2, with 8 bases that match TRBD1. The germline gives CDR1 LGHNA, CDR2 YSLEER. The V and J ends lost 0 bases and 4 bases, in that order; junction bases with no gene match: 7. The CDR3 totals 16 residues. In nucleotides, the CDR3 is TGCGCCAGCAGCCAAGATAGCAGGGGGCATTTCTATGGCTACACCTTC. Translated: CASSQDSRGHFYGYTF.

The chain combines TRBV19 with TRBJ1-1; D may be TRBD1 (5 bases). Germline V lookup: CDR1 LNHDA, CDR2 SQIVND (reference sequence). The V end was cut by 7 bases, the J end by 3 bases, with 21 bases between. The CDR3 is made up of 16 amino acids. CDR3 DNA: TGTGCCAGTACCATTACCGGGACTAGGGCACACACTGAAGCTTTCTTT. Encoded protein: CASTITGTRAHTEAFF.

The genes are TRBV5-4 and TRBJ1-5; 9 bases map to TRBD1. The CDR3 is 14 residues long. Trimming took 4 bases from V and 6 from J; bases not matched to a gene: 5. The germline V gene encodes CDR1 SGHNT and CDR2 YYREEE (reference sequence). The CDR3 here is CASSRQGEAQPQHF. The CDR3 nucleotides are TGTGCCAGCAGCCGACAGGGGGAGGCTCAGCCCCAGCATTTT.

J is TRBJ2-5 and V is TRBV25-1, with 9 bases that match TRBD2. The CDR3 loop spans 14 amino acids. Germline-derived CDR1 and CDR2 are MGHDK and SYGVNS. V was pared by 6 bases and J by 0 bases, with 2 bases of the junction left unmatched. CDR3 sequence reads: CASRVAGDQETQYF. The CDR3 DNA reads as TGTGCCAGCAGAGTAGCGGGAGACCAAGAGACCCAGTACTTC.

This chain connects TRBV27 to TRBJ2-2; TRBD1 agrees at 8 bases. Germline V gene sequence: CDR1 MNHEY, CDR2 SMNVEV (reference sequence). The CDR3 has 15 amino acids. J was trimmed by 5 bases and V by 5 bases; bases with no gene match: 7. CDR3 sequence: CASSLRGLRTGELFF. In DNA, the CDR3 is TGTGCCAGCAGTCTCAGGGGGCTGAGGACCGGGGAGCTGTTTTTT.

The V and J genes are TRBV15 and TRBJ2-1; 9 nucleotides match TRBD2. Germline lookup yields CDR1 LNHNV and CDR2 YYDKDF (reference sequence). V was pared by 1 base and J by 8 bases, with 6 bases of the junction left unmatched. The CDR3 is 15 amino acids. CDR3 in amino acids: CATSRVAGGLDEQFF. The CDR3 DNA is TGTGCCACCAGCAGAGTGGCGGGGGGGTTGGATGAGCAGTTCTTC. Using reference TRBV15 and TRBJ2-1 for the parts outside the CDR3, the full variable domain is DAMVIQNPRYQVTQFGKPVTLSCSQTLNHNVMYWYQQKSSQAPKLLFHYYDKDFNNEADTPDNFQSRRPNTSFCFLDIRSPGLGDTAMYLCATSRVAGGLDEQFFGPGTRLTVL.

The chain is built from TRBV18 and TRBJ2-7, with 10 bases that match TRBD1. Germline CDR1 and CDR2: KGHSH and LQKENI. There are 16 residues in the CDR3. J lost 4 bases, V lost 3 bases, and 9 bases had no gene match. The CDR3 protein is CASSPLDRGLSYEQYF. The DNA for the CDR3 is TGTGCCAGCTCACCCCTCGACAGGGGGCTATCTTACGAGCAGTACTTC.

J is TRBJ2-1 and V is TRBV19, with 10 bases matching TRBD1. With 6 bases clipped from V and 4 bases from J, the junction kept 12 bases outside the gene matches. The CDR3 runs 17 residues. Germline CDR1 reads LNHDA; CDR2 reads SQIVND (reference sequence). CDR3 loop: CASRPHDRGLSYNEQFF. In nucleotides, the CDR3 is TGTGCCAGTAGACCCCACGACAGGGGGCTTTCGTACAATGAGCAGTTCTTC.

J is TRBJ2-7 and V is TRBV19, with D maybe TRBD1 (5 bases). Deletions cut 3 bases from V and 6 bases from J, with 15 bases between. This CDR3 is built from 14 residues. CDR1 and CDR2 from the germline V gene are LNHDA and SQIVND (reference sequence). The chain's CDR3 is CASSMGQGLGEQYF. Written as DNA, the CDR3 is TGTGCCAGTAGTATGGGGCAGGGTCTCGGCGAGCAGTACTTC.

J is TRBJ2-7 and V is TRBV2, with 9 bases aligning to TRBD2. Trimming at V came to 5 bases and at J to 4 bases, leaving 9 bases not matched to a gene. This CDR3 is built from 15 residues. The germline V gene has CDR1 SNHLY and CDR2 FYNNEI. The DNA for the CDR3 is TGTGCCAGCAGTTTCGTGGCGGGAGGGCCTTACGAGCAGTACTTC. It codes for CASSFVAGGPYEQYF.

This chain connects TRBV28 to TRBJ1-2; D is perhaps TRBD1 (6 bases). The CDR3 has 15 amino acids. The V gene's germline CDR1 is MDHEN and CDR2 SYDVKM. The V end lost 6 bases, the J end lost 7 bases, and 21 bases lay between the germline ends. CDR3 in amino acids: CASRGSGQGIAGYTF. Here the CDR3 DNA reads TGTGCCAGCAGGGGGTCTGGGCAGGGGATAGCTGGCTACACCTTC.

This chain uses TRBV5-1 with TRBJ2-1; 9 bases fit TRBD1. There are 19 residues in the CDR3. Losses at the gene ends were 4 bases for V and 3 bases for J; bases not matched to a gene: 17. The V gene's germline CDR1 is SGHRS and CDR2 YFSETQ. The CDR3 is CASSTDPGQGRLGYNEQFF. The CDR3 DNA reads TGCGCCAGCAGCACAGATCCGGGACAGGGTCGTTTGGGCTACAATGAGCAGTTCTTC.

The chain carries TRBV7-8 and TRBJ2-7; the D is unclear. Trimming shortened V by 1 base and J by 2 bases, and 9 bases separated the two germline ends. Germline CDR1 reads SGHVS; CDR2 reads FQNEAQ. The CDR3 runs to 14 residues. The CDR3 here is CASSLDLSPYEQYF. Here the CDR3 DNA reads TGTGCCAGCAGCTTAGACCTTAGCCCCTACGAGCAGTACTTC.

This chain joins TRBV18 and TRBJ1-1; D remains ambiguous. Germline values: CDR1 KGHSH, CDR2 LQKENI. The CDR3 runs 15 residues. V was shortened by 3 bases and J by 0 bases, with 11 bases between the two germline ends. The CDR3 DNA is TGTGCCAGCTCACCGCGCACTGAACTGAACACTGAAGCTTTCTTT. Protein product: CASSPRTELNTEAFF.

The chain employs TRBV9 and TRBJ2-5, with TRBD1 matching over 7 bases. Unmatched junction bases numbered 15, after V lost 2 bases and J lost 5 bases. This CDR3 comprises 17 residues. The germline gives CDR1 SGDLS, CDR2 YYNGEE. The CDR3 protein is CASSVLPSDRAGETQYF. The DNA of the CDR3 is TGTGCCAGCAGCGTCCTGCCGAGTGACAGGGCTGGGGAGACCCAGTACTTC.

J is TRBJ2-3 and V is TRBV10-3, with D unclear. V gave up 3 bases and J gave up 2 bases, with 9 bases separating them. The CDR3 loop spans 14 amino acids. CDR1 is ENHRY, CDR2 SYGVKD, per germline. For the CDR3, the DNA is TGTGCCATCAGTGACGACCACTACACAGATACGCAGTATTTT. This translates into CAISDDHYTDTQYF.